This entry lists 8 T cell receptor beta chains sequenced from one sample in a study of cytomegalovirus exposure and HLA in healthy donors. The table came from immunoSEQ multiplex PCR; TCRdb's copy has only in-frame clones and leaves some out. The sample lists approximately 150,000 clones; around four fifths were seen once. The sequenced sample was PBMCs. These TCRs come from a man aged 30 to 45 in good health and CMV-seropositive.

The chain links TRBV7-2 to TRBJ2-7; 13 positions agree with TRBD2. Germline CDR1 SGHTA, CDR2 FQGNSA. V dropped 4 bases and J dropped 2; count of bases not matched to a gene: 5. The CDR3 totals 16 residues. The CDR3 nucleotides are TGTGCCAGCAGCTGGGGGACTAGCGGGGTGCCCTACGAGCAGTACTTC. It specifies CASSWGTSGVPYEQYF.

The sample holds one count of this clone. The CDR3 is CASSLWGQSSYNEQFF. The CDR3, as DNA: TGTGCCAGCAGTTTATGGGGCCAGAGCTCCTACAATGAGCAGTTCTTC. The rearrangement uses TRBV27 and TRBJ2-1; maybe TRBD1 (5 bases). Trimming took off 1 base at V and 0 bases at J, with 10 bases between the two ends. The germline V gene encodes CDR1 MNHEY and CDR2 SMNVEV (reference sequence). This CDR3 is built from 16 residues.

The chain carries TRBV12-5 and TRBJ2-7, with D hard to call. The CDR3 totals 10 residues. Deletions cut 2 bases from V and 8 bases from J, with 4 bases between. CDR1 is LGHNT, CDR2 FRNRAP, per germline. The CDR3 sequence: CASGLPQQYF. As DNA, the CDR3 is TGTGCTAGTGGTTTGCCTCAGCAGTACTTC.

The chain is built from TRBV15 and TRBJ1-2; no definite D call. With 0 bases removed from V and 6 bases from J, the gap between germline ends came to 5 bases. Germline lookup yields CDR1 LNHNV and CDR2 YYDKDF (reference sequence). This CDR3 is built from 12 residues. Here the CDR3 DNA reads TGTGCCACCAGCAGAGAGGGAGATGGCTACACCTTC. This gives the protein CATSREGDGYTF.

The chain links TRBV29-1 to TRBJ2-1, with TRBD2 matching 9 bases. The germline V gene has CDR1 SQVTM and CDR2 ANQGSEA. With V trimmed by 3 bases and J by 3 bases, 9 bases remained unmatched. This CDR3 is 16 amino acids long. CDR3 amino acids: CSVDISSGGDYNEQFF. CDR3 bases: TGCAGCGTTGATATCAGTAGCGGGGGCGACTACAATGAGCAGTTCTTC.

This chain joins TRBV2 and TRBJ2-7; the D is unclear. The germline V gene encodes CDR1 SNHLY and CDR2 FYNNEI. V dropped 10 bases and J dropped 0 bases, with 7 bases sitting between them. The CDR3 loop spans 11 amino acids. The CDR3 coding sequence is TGTGCCACACAGAGCTCCTACGAGCAGTACTTC. Its protein product is CATQSSYEQYF.

The CDR3 reads CASSSRDRGREQYF. DNA for the CDR3: TGTGCCAGCAGCTCCCGGGACAGGGGTCGCGAGCAGTACTTC. The gene calls are TRBV5-6 and TRBJ2-7; 10 nucleotides agree with TRBD1. The germline gives CDR1 SGHDT, CDR2 YYEEEE. CDR3 length equals 14 residues. Trimming removed 3 bases from V and 6 bases from J; junction bases left unmatched: 6.

The chain carries TRBV4-3 and TRBJ2-5; weak D call: TRBD2 (5 bases). The J call may not be correct, given that the DNA end is closer to TRBJ2-7. CDR1 LGHNA and CDR2 YSLEER come from the germline V gene. The CDR3 consists of 14 residues. CDR3 sequence reads: CASSPGRAGYEQYF. The CDR3 DNA reads as TGCGCCAGCAGCCCCGGAAGGGCGGGCTACGAGCAGTACTTC.